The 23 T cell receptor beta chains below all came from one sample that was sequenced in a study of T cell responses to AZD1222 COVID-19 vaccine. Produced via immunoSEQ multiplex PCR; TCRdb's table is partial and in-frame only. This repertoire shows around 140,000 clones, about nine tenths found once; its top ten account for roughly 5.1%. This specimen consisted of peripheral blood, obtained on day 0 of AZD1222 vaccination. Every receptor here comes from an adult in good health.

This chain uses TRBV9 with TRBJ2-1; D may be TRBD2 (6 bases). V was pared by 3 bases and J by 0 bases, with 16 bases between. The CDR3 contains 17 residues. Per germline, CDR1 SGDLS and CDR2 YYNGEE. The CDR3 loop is CASSATLAALSYNEQFF. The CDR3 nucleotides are TGTGCCAGCAGCGCAACGTTAGCGGCTCTCTCCTACAATGAGCAGTTCTTC.

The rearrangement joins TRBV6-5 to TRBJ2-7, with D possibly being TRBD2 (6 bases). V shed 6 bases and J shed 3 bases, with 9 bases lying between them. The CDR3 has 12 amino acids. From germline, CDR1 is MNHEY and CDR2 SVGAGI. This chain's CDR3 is CASRPGDYEQYF. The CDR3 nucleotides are TGTGCCAGCAGGCCGGGAGACTACGAGCAGTACTTC.

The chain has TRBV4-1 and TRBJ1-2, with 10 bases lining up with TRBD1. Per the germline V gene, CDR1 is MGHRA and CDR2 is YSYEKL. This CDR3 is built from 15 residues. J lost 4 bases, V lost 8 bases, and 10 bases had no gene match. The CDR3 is CASGDGTGVTYGYTF. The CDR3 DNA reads TGCGCCAGCGGTGACGGGACAGGGGTTACCTATGGCTACACCTTC.

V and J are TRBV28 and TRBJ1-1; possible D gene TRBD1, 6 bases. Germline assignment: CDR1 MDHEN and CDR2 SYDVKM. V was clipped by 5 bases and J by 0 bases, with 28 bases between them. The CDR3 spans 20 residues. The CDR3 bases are TGTGCCAGCAGTCGGGACAAATACCCAAGTCAATTTTACTTGAACACTGAAGCTTTCTTT. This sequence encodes CASSRDKYPSQFYLNTEAFF.

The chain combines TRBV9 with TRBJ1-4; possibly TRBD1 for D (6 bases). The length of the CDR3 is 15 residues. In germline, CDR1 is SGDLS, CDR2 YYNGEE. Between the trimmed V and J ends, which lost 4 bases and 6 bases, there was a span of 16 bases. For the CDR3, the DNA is TGTGCCAGCAGCCCCCGAGGAGGGGGATATGAAAAACTGTTTTTT. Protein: CASSPRGGGYEKLFF.

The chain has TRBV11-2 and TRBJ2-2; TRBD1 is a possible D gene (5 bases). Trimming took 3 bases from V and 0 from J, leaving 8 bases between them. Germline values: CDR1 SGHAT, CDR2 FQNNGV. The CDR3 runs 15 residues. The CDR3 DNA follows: TGTGCCAGCAGCTTCGCAGGGTCGAACACCGGGGAGCTGTTTTTT. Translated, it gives CASSFAGSNTGELFF.

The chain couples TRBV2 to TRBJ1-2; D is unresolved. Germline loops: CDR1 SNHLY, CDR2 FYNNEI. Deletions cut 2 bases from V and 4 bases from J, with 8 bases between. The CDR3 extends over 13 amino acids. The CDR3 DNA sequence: TGTGCCAGCAGTGAAACGGGTTCCTATGGCTACACCTTC. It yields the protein CASSETGSYGYTF. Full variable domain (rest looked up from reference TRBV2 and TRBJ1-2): EPEVTQTPSHQVTQMGQEVILRCVPISNHLYFYWYRQILGQKVEFLVSFYNNEISEKSEIFDDQFSVERPDGSNFTLKIRSTKLEDSAMYFCASSETGSYGYTFGSGTRLTVV.

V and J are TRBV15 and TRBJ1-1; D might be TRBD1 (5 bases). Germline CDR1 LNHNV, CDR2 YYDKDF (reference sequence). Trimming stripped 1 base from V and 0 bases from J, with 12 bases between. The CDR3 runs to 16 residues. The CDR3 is CATSRGGVGMNTEAFF. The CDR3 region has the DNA TGTGCCACCAGCAGAGGAGGGGTGGGAATGAACACTGAAGCTTTCTTT.

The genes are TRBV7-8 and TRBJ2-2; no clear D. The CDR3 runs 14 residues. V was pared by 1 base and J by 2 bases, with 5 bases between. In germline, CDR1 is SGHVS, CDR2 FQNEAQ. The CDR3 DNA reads TGTGCCAGCAGCTTAGACGCTAACACCGGGGAGCTGTTTTTT. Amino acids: CASSLDANTGELFF.

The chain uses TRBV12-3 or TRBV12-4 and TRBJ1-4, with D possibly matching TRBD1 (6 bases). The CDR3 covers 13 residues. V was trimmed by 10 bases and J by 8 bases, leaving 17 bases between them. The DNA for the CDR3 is TGTGCCACATCGGGAACAGGGCGGGAAAAACTGTTTTTT. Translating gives CATSGTGREKLFF.

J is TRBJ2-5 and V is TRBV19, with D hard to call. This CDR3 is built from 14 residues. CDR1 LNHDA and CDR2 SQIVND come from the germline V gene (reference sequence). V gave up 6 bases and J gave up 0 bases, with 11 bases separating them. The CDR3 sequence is CASSYLRDQETQYF. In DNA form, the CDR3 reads TGTGCCAGTAGCTACCTCCGGGACCAAGAGACCCAGTACTTC.

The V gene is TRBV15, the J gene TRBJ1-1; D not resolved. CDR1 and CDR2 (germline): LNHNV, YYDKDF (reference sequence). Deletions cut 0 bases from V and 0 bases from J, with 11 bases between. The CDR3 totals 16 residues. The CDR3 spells CATSRDIGRMNTEAFF. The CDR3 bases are TGTGCCACCAGCAGAGATATAGGGCGGATGAACACTGAAGCTTTCTTT.

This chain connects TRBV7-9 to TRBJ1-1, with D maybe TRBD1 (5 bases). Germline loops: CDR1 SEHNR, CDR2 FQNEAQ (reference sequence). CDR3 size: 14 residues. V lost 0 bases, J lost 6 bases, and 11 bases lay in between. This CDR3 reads CASSLAWGRAEAFF. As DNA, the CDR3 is TGTGCCAGCAGCTTAGCGTGGGGGAGGGCTGAAGCTTTCTTT.

CDR3 in amino acids: CASSYGGWTYEQYF. The CDR3 coding sequence is TGTGCCAGCAGTTACGGTGGGTGGACCTACGAGCAGTACTTC. The chain combines TRBV6-2 or TRBV6-3 with TRBJ2-7; the D is unclear. Trimming removed 2 bases at V and 2 bases at J, with 10 bases between. This CDR3 is built from 14 residues. Germline CDR1 and CDR2: MNHEY and SVGEGT.

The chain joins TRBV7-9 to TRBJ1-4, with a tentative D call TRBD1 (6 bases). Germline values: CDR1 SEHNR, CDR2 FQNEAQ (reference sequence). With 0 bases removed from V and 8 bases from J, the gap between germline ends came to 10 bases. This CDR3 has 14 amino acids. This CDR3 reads CASSLARGQEKLFF. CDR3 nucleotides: TGTGCCAGCAGCTTAGCACGGGGGCAGGAAAAACTGTTTTTT.

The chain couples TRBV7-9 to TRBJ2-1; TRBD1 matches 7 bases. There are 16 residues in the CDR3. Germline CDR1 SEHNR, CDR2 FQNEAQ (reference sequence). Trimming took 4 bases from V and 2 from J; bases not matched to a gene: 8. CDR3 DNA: TGTGCCAGCAGCTCGCGAACAGGGGACACCTACAATGAGCAGTTCTTC. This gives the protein CASSSRTGDTYNEQFF.

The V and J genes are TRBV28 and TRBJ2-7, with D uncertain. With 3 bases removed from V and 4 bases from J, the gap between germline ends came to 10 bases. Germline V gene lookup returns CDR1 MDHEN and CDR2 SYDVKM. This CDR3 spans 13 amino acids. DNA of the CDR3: TGTGCCAGCAGTTTCAGTGAGTTATACGAGCAGTACTTC. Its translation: CASSFSELYEQYF.

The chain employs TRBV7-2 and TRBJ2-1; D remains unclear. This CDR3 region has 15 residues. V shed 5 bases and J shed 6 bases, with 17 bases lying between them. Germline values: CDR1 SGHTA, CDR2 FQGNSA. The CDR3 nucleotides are TGTGCCAGCAGCAGTGTTTACGGACCGTCCAATGAGCAGTTCTTC. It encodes CASSSVYGPSNEQFF.

CDR3 in DNA: TGTGCCAGCAGCCAAGACTACGGGGGCTACGCTCAGCAGTACTTC. Translation gives CASSQDYGGYAQQYF. The rearrangement uses TRBV3-1 (or the pseudogene TRBV3-2) and TRBJ2-7; D possibly uses TRBD1 or TRBD2 (6 bases each). The length of the CDR3 is 15 residues. Germline CDR1 is LGHDT and CDR2 is YNNKEL (reference sequence). V lost 0 bases and J lost 8, with 17 bases in between.

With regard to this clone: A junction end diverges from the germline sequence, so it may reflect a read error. The CDR3 DNA sequence: TGTGCCAGCAGACAAGCCATGGACACTGAAGCTTTCTTT. This encodes CASRQAMDTEAFF. This rearrangement joins TRBV3-1 (or the pseudogene TRBV3-2) to TRBJ1-1; unclear D gene. The germline CDR1 and CDR2 sequences are LGHDT and YNNKEL (reference sequence). The CDR3 contains 13 residues.

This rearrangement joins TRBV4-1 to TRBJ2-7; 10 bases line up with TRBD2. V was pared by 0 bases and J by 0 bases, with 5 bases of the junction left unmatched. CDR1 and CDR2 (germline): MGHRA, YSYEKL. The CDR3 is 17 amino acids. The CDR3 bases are TGCGCCAGCAGCCAAGAAGTCGGACTAGCGGTCTCCTACGAGCAGTACTTC. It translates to CASSQEVGLAVSYEQYF.

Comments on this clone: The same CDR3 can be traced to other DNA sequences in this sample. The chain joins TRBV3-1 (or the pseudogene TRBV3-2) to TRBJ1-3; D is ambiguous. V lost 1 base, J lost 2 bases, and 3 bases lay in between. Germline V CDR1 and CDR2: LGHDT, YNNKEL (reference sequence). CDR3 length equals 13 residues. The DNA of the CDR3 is TGTGCCAGCAGCCAAGTCCCTGGAAACACCATATATTTT. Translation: CASSQVPGNTIYF.

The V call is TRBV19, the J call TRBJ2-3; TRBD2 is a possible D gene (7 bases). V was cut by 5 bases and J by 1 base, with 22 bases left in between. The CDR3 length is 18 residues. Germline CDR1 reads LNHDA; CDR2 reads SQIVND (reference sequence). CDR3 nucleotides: TGTGCCAGTAGTGCGCCTCTAGCTGGCGGGGGCCGCACAGATACGCAGTATTTT. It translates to CASSAPLAGGGRTDTQYF.